Each of the 14 T cell receptor beta chains below was sequenced from the same sample in a study of blood T cell repertoires in COVID-19. Measured with immunoSEQ multiplex PCR; TCRdb has only the in-frame clones, and not every one. The data hold approximately 260,000 clones, with about 85% observed a single time. The sample was peripheral blood. All receptors come from a man aged 55 to 70 who had recovered from COVID-19.

The V gene is TRBV18, the J gene TRBJ2-3; TRBD2 matches 10 bases. Germline CDR1 and CDR2: KGHSH and LQKENI. The CDR3 has 16 residues. V gave up 3 bases and J gave up 5 bases; unmatched junction bases: 8. DNA of the CDR3: TGTGCCAGCTCACCGCAACTAGCGGGGACGCTAGATACGCAGTATTTT. This encodes CASSPQLAGTLDTQYF.

This clone was counted a few times. The chain joins TRBV11-2 to TRBJ1-3; perhaps TRBD1 as D (5 bases). This CDR3 is built from 15 residues. The V gene's germline CDR1 is SGHAT and CDR2 FQNNGV. V was pared by 8 bases and J by 1 base, with 15 bases between. CDR3 sequence: CASETLGGSGNTIYF. The CDR3 nucleotides are TGTGCCAGCGAGACCCTCGGGGGATCTGGAAACACCATATATTTT.

The rearrangement joins TRBV5-1 to TRBJ1-1; no definite D call. Germline V gene lookup returns CDR1 SGHRS and CDR2 YFSETQ. The CDR3 is made up of 14 amino acids. Between the trimmed V and J ends, which lost 9 bases and 0 bases, there was a span of 15 bases. The CDR3 DNA follows: TGCGCCACCAGGACGGCCAGCGTGAACACTGAAGCTTTCTTT. Translation: CATRTASVNTEAFF.

The chain couples TRBV7-2 to TRBJ2-5, with TRBD2 as a possible D gene (5 bases). The V and J ends lost 6 bases and 5 bases respectively, with 13 bases between them. The CDR3 is made up of 13 amino acids. The germline V gene encodes CDR1 SGHTA and CDR2 FQGNSA. The CDR3 nucleotides are TGTGCCAGCAGTCCTAGCCCGACGGAGACCCAGTACTTC. It encodes CASSPSPTETQYF. Drawing the rest from reference TRBV7-2 and TRBJ2-5, the complete variable domain is GAGVSQSPSNKVTEKGKDVELRCDPISGHTALYWYRQSLGQGLEFLIYFQGNSAPDKSGLPSDRFSAERTGGSVSTLTIQRTQQEDSAVYLCASSPSPTETQYFGPGTRLLVL.

The CDR3 DNA follows: TGTGCCAGCAGCTCCCGTGGCGGGGCGGGATATCAGCCCCAGCATTTT. This translates into CASSSRGGAGYQPQHF. The rearrangement uses TRBV7-2 and TRBJ1-5, with a tentative D call TRBD1 (5 bases). The V gene's germline CDR1 is SGHTA and CDR2 FQGNSA. V gave up 4 bases and J gave up 5 bases, with 18 bases separating them. CDR3 length equals 16 residues.

This clone was found once. The chain uses TRBV6-6 and TRBJ1-2, with D perhaps matching TRBD1 (6 bases). Trimming took off 6 bases at V and 2 bases at J, with 13 bases between the two ends. CDR3 size: 14 residues. CDR1 and CDR2 from the germline V gene are MNHNY and SVGAGI (reference sequence). The CDR3 sequence is CASRPGTQNYGYTF. As DNA, the CDR3 is TGTGCCAGCAGGCCCGGGACACAGAACTATGGCTACACCTTC.

V usage is TRBV3-1 (or the pseudogene TRBV3-2) and J usage is TRBJ2-2; maybe TRBD2 (7 bases). The CDR3 runs to 14 residues. V was clipped by 6 bases and J by 1 base, with 9 bases between them. The germline CDR1 and CDR2 sequences are LGHDT and YNNKEL (reference sequence). The CDR3 DNA is TGTGCCAGCAGGGGAGGGGGGAACACCGGGGAGCTGTTTTTT. This sequence encodes CASRGGGNTGELFF.

About this clone itself: This sample includes further DNA sequences coding for the same CDR3. The gene calls are TRBV3-1 (or the pseudogene TRBV3-2) and TRBJ1-2; possibly TRBD1 for D (5 bases). Germline V gives CDR1 LGHDT, CDR2 YNNKEL (reference sequence). The germline V and J ends were trimmed by 1 base and 8 bases, with 11 bases remaining between them. The CDR3 is 13 residues long. In DNA, the CDR3 is TGTGCCAGCAGCCAAGGGGGGGTCCTAGGCTACACCTTC. Encoded protein: CASSQGGVLGYTF.

V is TRBV28 and J is TRBJ2-1, with D possibly being TRBD1 (5 bases). Between the trimmed V and J ends, which lost 2 bases and 10 bases, there was a span of 15 bases. Germline-derived CDR1 and CDR2 are MDHEN and SYDVKM. The CDR3 is 14 residues long. This chain's CDR3 is CASSLAYTYREQFF. CDR3 sequence (DNA): TGTGCCAGCAGTTTAGCGTACACCTACAGGGAGCAGTTCTTC.

J is TRBJ2-3 and V is TRBV5-4; tentatively, D is TRBD2 (6 bases). CDR3 length: 15 residues. Germline CDR1 reads SGHNT; CDR2 reads YYREEE (reference sequence). The V gene lost 4 bases and the J gene lost 5 bases, with 17 bases spanning the gap. The CDR3 bases are TGTGCCAGCAGCCCCGTCCCGGGACTCAGAGATACGCAGTATTTT. Protein product: CASSPVPGLRDTQYF.

The V call is TRBV23-1, the J call TRBJ1-2; 7 bases fit TRBD1. TRBV23-1 counts as an open reading frame of uncertain function. This CDR3 spans 19 amino acids. With 4 bases clipped from V and 1 base from J, the junction kept 18 bases outside the gene matches. The CDR3 sequence: CASSLPWGTALDHNYGYTF. The DNA for the CDR3 is TGCGCCAGCAGTCTACCTTGGGGGACAGCCCTCGACCATAACTATGGCTACACCTTC.

This sequence joins TRBV5-1 and TRBJ1-2, with D possibly being TRBD1 (5 bases). The CDR3 loop spans 12 amino acids. V was clipped by 4 bases and J by 7 bases, with 11 bases between them. Germline CDR1 SGHRS, CDR2 YFSETQ. The CDR3 region is CASSDRYFGYTF. CDR3 sequence (DNA): TGCGCCAGCAGCGACAGATACTTTGGCTACACCTTC.

The DNA for the CDR3 is TGTGCCAGCAGAGTTTCGGCTAGGGGGGAGCTGTTTTTT. Protein: CASRVSARGELFF. V gene TRBV12-3 or TRBV12-4 combines with J gene TRBJ2-2; no clear D gene. The CDR3 contains 13 residues. Trimming shortened V by 6 bases and J by 8 bases, and 13 bases separated the two germline ends.

The rearrangement uses TRBV7-9 and TRBJ1-4, with 9 bases that match TRBD1. Losses at the gene ends were 1 base for V and 6 bases for J; bases not matched to a gene: 0. The germline CDR1 and CDR2 sequences are SEHNR and FQNEAQ (reference sequence). This CDR3 comprises 14 residues. The CDR3 DNA sequence: TGTGCCAGCAGCTTAGGACAGGGGGATGAAAAACTGTTTTTT. Its protein product is CASSLGQGDEKLFF.